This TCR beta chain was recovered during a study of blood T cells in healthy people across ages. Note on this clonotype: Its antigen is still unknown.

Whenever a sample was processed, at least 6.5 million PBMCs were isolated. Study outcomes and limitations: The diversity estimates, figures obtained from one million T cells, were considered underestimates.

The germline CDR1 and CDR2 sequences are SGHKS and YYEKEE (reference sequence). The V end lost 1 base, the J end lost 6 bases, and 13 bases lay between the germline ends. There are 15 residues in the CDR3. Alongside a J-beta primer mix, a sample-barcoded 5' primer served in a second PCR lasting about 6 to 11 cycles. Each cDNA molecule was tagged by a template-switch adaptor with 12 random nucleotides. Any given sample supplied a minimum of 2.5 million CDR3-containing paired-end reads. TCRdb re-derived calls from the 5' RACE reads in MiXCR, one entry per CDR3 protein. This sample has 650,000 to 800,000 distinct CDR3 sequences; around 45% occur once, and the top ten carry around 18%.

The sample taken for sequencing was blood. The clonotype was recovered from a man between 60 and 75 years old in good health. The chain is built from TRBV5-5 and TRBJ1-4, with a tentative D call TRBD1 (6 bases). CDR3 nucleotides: TGTGCCAGCAGCTTGAGGGGGGCTGCTGATGAAAAACTGTTTTTT. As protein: CASSLRGAADEKLFF.